The 30 T cell receptor beta chains given below trace back to one sample, sequenced in a study of tumor-infiltrating lymphocytes in primary liver carcinoma. Unsorted whole blood served as the source of blood RNA, and germline DNA was extracted as well. From about 530 ng total RNA, TCR beta cDNA was generated with a primer in the constant region. Construction of TCR beta libraries relied on three successive nested multiplex PCR rounds employing slightly modified ARM-PCR. The study ran its first two PCR rounds for roughly 11 cycles each, using TRBV1-TRBV30 forward primers and a C-beta reverse primer. Each CDR3 protein gets one entry after TCRdb re-called the multiplex PCR reads with MiXCR. The table records 300,000 to 350,000 distinct CDR3 sequences, 65% of them present only once. Sequenced: peripheral blood. These receptors all stem from a man in his forties with primary liver carcinoma and hepatitis B virus infection.

Note on this clonotype: The germline gene is not matched at one end of the junction; a read error may be the cause. The chain combines TRBV6-5 with TRBJ2-1; a weak D match, TRBD2 (7 bases). The CDR3 length is 14 residues. Germline V gives CDR1 MNHEY, CDR2 SVGAGI. In nucleotides, the CDR3 is TGTGCCATCATCGGGGGGCCAAGCGGCAATGAGCACTTCTTC. Translating gives CAIIGGPSGNEHFF.

With regard to this clonotype: A junction end diverges from the germline sequence, so it may reflect a read error. This chain joins TRBV10-3 and TRBJ2-1, with a tentative D call TRBD1 (6 bases). This CDR3 is built from 12 residues. Germline CDR1 and CDR2: ENHRY and SYGVKD. The CDR3 is CVISKSGQEQFF. CDR3 bases: TGTGTCATCAGTAAGTCGGGACAAGAGCAGTTCTTC.

J is TRBJ2-3 and V is TRBV11-2; D ambiguous. Germline V gives CDR1 SGHAT, CDR2 FQNNGV. Trimming left V 1 base short and J 5 bases short, with 10 bases between. The CDR3 has 14 residues. The CDR3 sequence: CASSLGLGQDTQYF. The CDR3 DNA is TGTGCCAGCAGCTTAGGACTGGGCCAAGATACGCAGTATTTT. The whole variable domain, remainder taken from reference TRBV11-2 and TRBJ2-3, is EAGVAQSPRYKIIEKRQSVAFWCNPISGHATLYWYQQILGQGPKLLIQFQNNGVVDDSQLPKDRFSAERLKGVDSTLKIQPAKLEDSAVYLCASSLGLGQDTQYFGPGTRLTVL.

This clonotype came up many times. Compared with germline, one end of the junction differs, possibly owing to a read error. V usage is TRBV14 and J usage is TRBJ1-2; D call uncertain. Germline CDR1 and CDR2: SGHDN and FVKESK. The CDR3 is 14 amino acids. In DNA form, the CDR3 reads TGTGCCAGCAGCCAAGAACCGGATCCAAAGTTTGTTATCTTC. It translates to CASSQEPDPKFVIF.

The chain couples TRBV11-2 to TRBJ2-1; no reliable D call. The CDR3 sequence is 16 residues long. In germline, CDR1 is SGHAT, CDR2 FQNNGV. Trimming left V 3 bases short and J 4 bases short, with 16 bases between. For the CDR3, the DNA is TGTGCCAGCAGCTTGTCAGGCCGCATAATTTACAATGAGCAGTTCTTC. This sequence encodes CASSLSGRIIYNEQFF.

As for this clonotype: An end of the junction differs from the germline gene, which may be a read error. The chain carries TRBV11-2 and TRBJ2-7, with D possibly being TRBD1 (5 bases). The CDR3 has 14 residues. CDR1 is SGHAT and CDR2 is FQNNGV in the germline V gene. As DNA, the CDR3 is TGTGCCAGCAGCTTAGCGGGTATCCAGGGATTGCAGTACTTT. Protein: CASSLAGIQGLQYF.

The V call is TRBV11-2, the J call TRBJ2-7; weak D call: TRBD2 (5 bases). The germline V gene encodes CDR1 SGHAT and CDR2 FQNNGV. The V end lost 3 bases, the J end lost 0 bases, and 15 bases lay between the germline ends. The CDR3 covers 16 residues. CDR3: CASSFEGWSSSYEQYF. The CDR3 nucleotides read TGTGCCAGCAGCTTTGAGGGCTGGAGTAGCTCCTACGAGCAGTACTTC.

This clonotype was counted only a few times. A much larger clone sits a single nucleotide away, making a read error possible. The V call is TRBV6-2 or TRBV6-3, the J call TRBJ2-7; D not resolved. The germline V gene encodes CDR1 MNHEY and CDR2 SVGEGT. The CDR3 is made up of 11 amino acids. CDR3 coding DNA: TGTACCAGCACTGACTTAGGAGAGCAGTACTTC. Protein product: CTSTDLGEQYF.

This sequence joins TRBV11-1 and TRBJ2-1, with D possibly being TRBD1 or TRBD2 (6 bases each). Trimming removed 5 bases from V and 8 bases from J, with 19 bases in between. Looked up from germline, CDR1 is SGHAT and CDR2 is FQDESV (reference sequence). This CDR3 is 15 amino acids long. The CDR3 bases are TGTGCCAGCAGCCGGAGTGGGGGGCATGGTGATGAGCAGTTCTTC. Translated, it gives CASSRSGGHGDEQFF.

This clonotype was seen many times. This chain joins TRBV12-3 or TRBV12-4 and TRBJ1-1, with D possibly matching TRBD1 (5 bases). The germline V and J ends were trimmed by 1 base and 3 bases, with 15 bases remaining between them. CDR3 length equals 16 residues. Here the CDR3 DNA reads TGTGCCAGCAGTTTAGAGTCTGGCAGGGCGGACACTGAAGCTTTCTTT. Its protein is CASSLESGRADTEAFF.

This rearrangement joins TRBV18 to TRBJ2-5; 8 bases map to TRBD1. Per germline, CDR1 KGHSH and CDR2 LQKENI. V lost 3 bases and J lost 4; bases outside the gene matches: 7. The CDR3 has 15 amino acids. As DNA, the CDR3 is TGTGCCAGCTCACCTTCGGACAGGGACGGAGAGACCCAGTACTTC. Its protein product is CASSPSDRDGETQYF.

This clonotype occurred many times. The chain combines TRBV6-2 or TRBV6-3 with TRBJ1-2; no definite D call. Germline V gene data show CDR1 as MNHEY and CDR2 as SVGEGT. V lost 5 bases and J 8 bases, leaving 9 bases between the germline ends. The CDR3 sequence is 11 residues long. CDR3 sequence reads: CASSNMGGYTF. The CDR3 DNA follows: TGTGCCAGCAGTAATATGGGGGGCTACACCTTC.

Comment on this clonotype: The conserved closing phenylalanine or tryptophan is absent in this CDR3, likely reflecting a read error. The rearrangement uses TRBV6-2 or TRBV6-3 and TRBJ2-1; D gene unclear. CDR1 is MNHEY and CDR2 is SVGEGT in the germline V gene. The CDR3 is 20 amino acids. CDR3 sequence: CASSQHSTPRSLRSYNEQFL. For the CDR3, the DNA is TGTGCCAGCAGTCAACACTCTACCCCCAGGAGCCTCCGCTCCTACAATGAACAGTTCTTA.

With regard to this clonotype: The junction does not match germline at one end; this may be a read error. This chain joins TRBV29-1 and TRBJ2-2; D might be TRBD2 (5 bases). Germline V CDR1 and CDR2: SQVTM, ANQGSEA. The CDR3 runs 14 residues. As DNA, the CDR3 is TGCAACGTTGATCCTGGGCGGGACACCGGGGAGCTGTTTTTT. Amino acid sequence: CNVDPGRDTGELFF.

This clonotype was seen many times. This rearrangement joins TRBV11-2 to TRBJ2-5; TRBD2 might be the D (6 bases). The length of the CDR3 is 19 residues. Germline lookup yields CDR1 SGHAT and CDR2 FQNNGV. Trimming removed 1 base from V and 1 base from J, with 22 bases in between. The CDR3 sequence is CASSLAIWASANLQETQYF. The CDR3 DNA follows: TGTGCCAGCAGCTTAGCGATCTGGGCTAGCGCGAATCTCCAAGAGACCCAGTACTTC.

The genes are TRBV7-9 and TRBJ2-3; TRBD2 matches at 8 bases. Germline CDR1 SEHNR, CDR2 FQNEAQ (reference sequence). The junction had 15 bases not matched to a gene; V was cut back by 5 bases and J by 5 bases. There are 17 residues in the CDR3. The DNA for the CDR3 is TGTGCCAGCAGCCCCGCCCTTCAAGCGGGAGTTGAAGATACGCAGTATTTT. This gives the protein CASSPALQAGVEDTQYF.

On this clonotype itself: A read error may be the cause here, since a much bigger clone is one base away. V usage is TRBV11-2 and J usage is TRBJ2-7; 13 bases line up with TRBD2. The CDR3 is made up of 17 amino acids. Germline V lookup: CDR1 SGHAT, CDR2 FQNNGV. In DNA, the CDR3 is TGTGCCAGCAACTTAGATCTCCAGACTAGCGGGAGGTACGAGCAGTACTTC. Its protein product is CASNLDLQTSGRYEQYF. Supplemented by reference TRBV11-2 and TRBJ2-7, the full variable domain reads EAGVAQSPRYKIIEKRQSVAFWCNPISGHATLYWYQQILGQGPKLLIQFQNNGVVDDSQLPKDRFSAERLKGVDSTLKIQPAKLEDSAVYLCASNLDLQTSGRYEQYFGPGTRLTVT.

This clonotype has just one count. V gene TRBV10-3 combines with J gene TRBJ2-7; D could derive from TRBD1 or TRBD2 (5 bases each). Per germline, CDR1 ENHRY and CDR2 SYGVKD. The germline V and J ends were trimmed by 6 bases and 2 bases, with 11 bases remaining between them. This CDR3 spans 13 amino acids. DNA of the CDR3: TGTGCCATCAGGGGGGACGTCCCCTACGAGCAGTACTTC. Encoded protein: CAIRGDVPYEQYF.

Turning to this clonotype: The junction departs from germline at one end; a sequencing error may be responsible. The genes are TRBV11-1 and TRBJ2-6, with D unresolved. Germline loops: CDR1 SGHAT, CDR2 FQDESV (reference sequence). The CDR3 contains 16 residues. The CDR3 nucleotides read TGTGCCAGTAGCTTATACGGCGACGCTGGGGCCAACGTCCTGACTTTC. This translates into CASSLYGDAGANVLTF.

The chain recombines TRBV5-4 with TRBJ2-7; tentatively, D is TRBD1 or TRBD2 (5 bases each). The germline V gene has CDR1 SGHNT and CDR2 YYREEE (reference sequence). The CDR3 has 15 amino acids. Deletions cut 0 bases from V and 6 bases from J, with 16 bases between. The CDR3 nucleotides read TGTGCCAGCAGCTTGGGGGGACCGAGGGTGGGCGAGCAGTACTTC. Its translation: CASSLGGPRVGEQYF.

Regarding this clonotype: Germline is not matched at one junction end, which may reflect a read error. The chain couples TRBV6-2 or TRBV6-3 to TRBJ2-7; TRBD2 matches 10 bases. There are 14 residues in the CDR3. Germline CDR1 MNHEY, CDR2 SVGEGT. This CDR3 reads CVSTPSGRANEQYF. The CDR3 DNA is TGTGTCAGCACCCCCAGCGGGAGGGCAAACGAGCAGTACTTC.

CDR3 sequence reads: CASSLTPAAQYF. The CDR3 nucleotides are TGTGCCAGCAGTCTGACCCCGGCGGCCCAGTATTTT. The V call is TRBV12-3 or TRBV12-4, the J call TRBJ2-3, with D unclear. The length of the CDR3 is 12 residues. The V and J ends lost 5 bases and 12 bases respectively, with 15 bases between them.

This clonotype appeared once. Possible read error: a much larger clone is one base away. The chain joins TRBV10-3 to TRBJ2-3; D may be TRBD2 (6 bases). Per the germline V gene, CDR1 is ENHRY and CDR2 is SYGVKD. The CDR3 runs 14 residues. Trimming pared 10 bases from V and 2 bases from J, leaving 16 bases between. The CDR3 bases are TGTGCCAGAGACAATAGCGGAAACACAGATACGCAGTATTTT. Translating it yields CARDNSGNTDTQYF.

Details on this clonotype: A much larger clone lies one base from this, so it may be a read error. The chain links TRBV5-5 to TRBJ1-1; D unclear. The germline CDR1 and CDR2 sequences are SGHKS and YYEKEE (reference sequence). Trimming pared 5 bases from V and 6 bases from J, leaving 20 bases between. The CDR3 runs 15 residues. As DNA, the CDR3 is TGTGCCAGCAGATCGACTGATCGATCAGGATCTGAAGCTTTCTTT. This codes for CASRSTDRSGSEAFF.

In regard to this clonotype: This may stem from a read error, because a much larger clone lies one nucleotide away. The chain combines TRBV4-3 with TRBJ2-3, with D perhaps matching TRBD1 (6 bases). Germline assignment: CDR1 LGHNA and CDR2 YSLEER. The CDR3 sequence is 14 residues long. Trimming shortened V by 3 bases and J by 8 bases, and 15 bases separated the two germline ends. CDR3 protein: CASSQAAGVGTQYF. The CDR3 DNA follows: TGCGCCAGCAGCCAGGCCGCAGGGGTAGGTACGCAGTATTTT.

In regard to this clonotype: The junction shows a germline mismatch at one end, possibly a read error. The chain links TRBV28 to TRBJ1-1; TRBD1 is a possible D gene (6 bases). The CDR3 runs 13 residues. Germline assignment: CDR1 MDHEN and CDR2 SYDVKM. The CDR3, as DNA: TGTGCCAGCAGTCAAGACAGGCGCACTGAAGTTTTCTTT. This codes for CASSQDRRTEVFF.

This clonotype was detected ten times or more. This chain uses TRBV6-5 with TRBJ1-1; the D gene is possibly TRBD1 (5 bases). The V and J ends lost 10 bases and 3 bases respectively, with 15 bases between them. The V gene's germline CDR1 is MNHEY and CDR2 SVGAGI. The CDR3 runs to 13 residues. In nucleotides, the CDR3 is TGTGCCACAATTAAATCAGGGCACACTGAAGCTTTCTTT. Translated: CATIKSGHTEAFF.

This clonotype was detected only a few times. A read error is possible here, since a much larger clone lies one base away. This rearrangement joins TRBV6-5 to TRBJ2-7, with D uncertain. The CDR3 loop spans 13 amino acids. Per the germline V gene, CDR1 is MNHEY and CDR2 is SVGAGI. The CDR3 loop reads CVSSYAESYEQYF. For the CDR3, the DNA is TGTGTCAGCAGTTACGCAGAGTCCTACGAGCAGTACTTC.

Points on this clonotype: This may be a read error: a much more frequent sequence differs by one nucleotide. V and J are TRBV4-1 and TRBJ2-7; possible D gene TRBD2, 5 bases. CDR1 is MGHRA and CDR2 is YSYEKL in the germline V gene. This CDR3 spans 12 amino acids. Here the CDR3 reads CGSSQADGVGYF. The CDR3 DNA follows: TGCGGCAGCAGCCAAGCGGACGGAGTGGGGTACTTC.

J is TRBJ1-2 and V is TRBV6-5, with TRBD1 as a possible D gene (6 bases). The CDR3 sequence is 13 residues long. Germline lookup yields CDR1 MNHEY and CDR2 SVGAGI. V lost 6 bases to trimming and J lost 8 bases, with 16 bases between them. The CDR3 protein is CASSQDSASGYTF. The CDR3 DNA reads TGTGCCAGCAGCCAGGACAGCGCGAGCGGCTACACCTTC.